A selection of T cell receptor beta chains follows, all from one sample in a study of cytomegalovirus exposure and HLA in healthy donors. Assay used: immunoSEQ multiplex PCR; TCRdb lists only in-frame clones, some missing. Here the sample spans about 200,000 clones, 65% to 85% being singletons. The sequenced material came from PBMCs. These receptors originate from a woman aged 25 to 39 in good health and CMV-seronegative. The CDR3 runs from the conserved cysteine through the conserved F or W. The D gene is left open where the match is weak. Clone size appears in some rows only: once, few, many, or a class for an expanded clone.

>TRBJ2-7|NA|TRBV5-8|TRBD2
TGTGCCAGCAGCCAAGATCCGGGGGGTAGCGGGGGTGGCGAGCAGTACTTC
CASSQDPGGSGGGEQYF
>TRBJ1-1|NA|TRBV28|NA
TGTGCCAGCAGTCCGAGCAACCCGGGGACTGAAGCTTTCTTT
CASSPSNPGTEAFF
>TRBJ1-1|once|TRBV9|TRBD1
TGTGCCAGCAGCTCAAGTAGGACAGGGCTCTCTGAAGCTTTCTTT
CASSSSRTGLSEAFF
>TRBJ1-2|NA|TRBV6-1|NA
TGTGCCAGCAGTGAAGCAGGTCGGGGGTTCTATGGCTACACCTTC
CASSEAGRGFYGYTF
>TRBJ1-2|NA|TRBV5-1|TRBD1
TGCGCCAGCAGCCTAGGGGGCTCTAACTATGGCTACACCTTC
CASSLGGSNYGYTF
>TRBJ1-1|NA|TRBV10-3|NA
TGTGCCATCCACTCGACAGAAAGCACTGAAGCTTTCTTT
CAIHSTESTEAFF
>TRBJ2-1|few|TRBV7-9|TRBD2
TGTGCCAGCAGCAAACCGGGAGGTTACAATGAGCAGTTCTTC
CASSKPGGYNEQFF
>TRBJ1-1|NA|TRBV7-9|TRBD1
TGTGCCAGCAGCTTATGGGGGGACAGAGAAGCTTTCTTT
CASSLWGDREAFF
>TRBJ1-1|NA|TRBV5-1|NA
TGCGCCAGCCGGACACGGAACACTGAAGCTTTCTTT
CASRTRNTEAFF
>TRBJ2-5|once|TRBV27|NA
TGTGCCAGCTCTTTGCGGGGCCAAGAGACCCAGTACTTC
CASSLRGQETQYF